A single sample gave rise to the 12 T cell receptor beta chains below, sequenced in a study of blood T cell repertoires in COVID-19. Method: immunoSEQ multiplex PCR; TCRdb's copy keeps in-frame clones and lacks some. The table includes fewer than 120,000 clones, about 80% detected once. The sample comprised peripheral blood. All receptors come from a woman older than 75 with active or convalescent COVID-19.

V usage is TRBV18 and J usage is TRBJ1-6; possible D gene TRBD1, 6 bases. Germline-derived CDR1 and CDR2 are KGHSH and LQKENI. This CDR3 is built from 15 residues. Trimming pared 2 bases from V and 8 bases from J, leaving 13 bases between. CDR3: CASSPATGRDSPLHF. The CDR3 coding sequence is TGTGCCAGCTCACCAGCTACAGGGAGGGATTCACCCCTCCACTTT.

CDR3 DNA sequence: TGTGCCAGCAGGACAGGGGAGCCCTACGAGCAGTACTTC. Translated, it gives CASRTGEPYEQYF. The chain employs TRBV12-3 or TRBV12-4 and TRBJ2-7, with TRBD1 matching 8 bases. With V trimmed by 6 bases and J by 2 bases, 3 bases remained unmatched. This CDR3 spans 13 amino acids.

The rearrangement joins TRBV27 to TRBJ2-1; 9 bases fit TRBD2. The ends lost 7 bases at V and 4 bases at J; junction bases unmatched: 17. The germline CDR1 and CDR2 sequences are MNHEY and SMNVEV (reference sequence). This CDR3 has 18 residues. CDR3 region: CASKGLAIPIGGYNEQFF. The CDR3 DNA is TGTGCCAGCAAAGGACTAGCGATACCCATAGGGGGTTACAATGAGCAGTTCTTC.

The J gene is TRBJ2-1, the V gene TRBV24-1; the D gene is possibly TRBD2 (7 bases). Germline values: CDR1 KGHDR, CDR2 SFDVKD. Trimming left V 2 bases short and J 5 bases short, with 12 bases between. This CDR3 contains 15 residues. CDR3 residues: CATSDSRGGNNEQFF. DNA of the CDR3: TGTGCCACCAGTGATTCTAGGGGGGGAAACAATGAGCAGTTCTTC.

The rearrangement uses TRBV2 and TRBJ1-1, with 7 positions matching TRBD1. There are 13 residues in the CDR3. Trimming removed 4 bases from V and 6 bases from J; junction bases left unmatched: 5. Germline values: CDR1 SNHLY, CDR2 FYNNEI. The CDR3 region has the DNA TGTGCCAGCAGTGTCAGGGGGTTGTCTGAAGCTTTCTTT. Its protein product is CASSVRGLSEAFF.

V and J are TRBV11-2 and TRBJ2-6, with D hard to call. The germline CDR1 and CDR2 sequences are SGHAT and FQNNGV. V lost 5 bases and J 0 bases, leaving 5 bases between the germline ends. The CDR3 extends over 14 amino acids. The CDR3: CASSRPSGANVLTF. Written as DNA, the CDR3 is TGTGCCAGCAGCCGTCCCTCTGGGGCCAACGTCCTGACTTTC.

The CDR3 here is CASSSHRDPGWYEQYF. Written as DNA, the CDR3 is TGTGCCAGCAGCTCCCACCGGGATCCGGGTTGGTACGAGCAGTACTTC. This sequence joins TRBV11-2 and TRBJ2-7, with D maybe TRBD2 (5 bases). V dropped 4 bases and J dropped 4 bases, with 20 bases sitting between them. Germline lookup yields CDR1 SGHAT and CDR2 FQNNGV. CDR3 length: 16 amino acids.

The J gene is TRBJ2-1, the V gene TRBV4-2; TRBD2 matches at 8 bases. V lost 1 base and J lost 2; bases outside the gene matches: 13. Germline loops: CDR1 LGHNA, CDR2 YNFKEQ. This CDR3 contains 19 residues. CDR3 region: CASSQVMSGSLSPYNEQFF. The CDR3 DNA reads as TGTGCCAGCAGCCAAGTCATGAGCGGGAGTCTTTCACCCTACAATGAGCAGTTCTTC.

In its sample, this clone was seen a few times. The chain employs TRBV20-1 and TRBJ1-2, with a weak D call TRBD1 (6 bases). The germline V and J ends were trimmed by 3 bases and 4 bases, with 15 bases remaining between them. CDR3 length: 14 amino acids. Germline CDR1 DFQATT, CDR2 SNEGSKA (reference sequence). The CDR3 region has the DNA TGCAGTGCTAGTCACCTCGGACAGAGCTATGGCTACACCTTC. Encoded protein: CSASHLGQSYGYTF.

The chain carries TRBV27 and TRBJ2-2; TRBD2 matches 10 bases. V lost 5 bases and J lost 2; bases outside the gene matches: 2. The CDR3 contains 15 residues. Germline CDR1 and CDR2: MNHEY and SMNVEV (reference sequence). Here the CDR3 reads CASSPSGRNTGELFF. The DNA of the CDR3 is TGTGCCAGCAGTCCTAGCGGGAGAAACACCGGGGAGCTGTTTTTT.

The V call is TRBV5-1, the J call TRBJ2-1; 11 nucleotides line up with TRBD2. CDR3 length: 14 amino acids. J gave up 6 bases and V 4 bases, and 3 bases lay outside the gene matches. Germline CDR1 is SGHRS and CDR2 is YFSETQ. The CDR3 spells CASSPSGRSNEQFF. Written as DNA, the CDR3 is TGCGCCAGCAGCCCTAGCGGGAGGAGCAATGAGCAGTTCTTC.

This chain links TRBV7-9 with TRBJ2-5; TRBD2 matches at 8 bases. J lost 3 bases, V lost 1 base, and 4 bases had no gene match. The CDR3 spans 15 residues. Looked up from germline, CDR1 is SEHNR and CDR2 is FQNEAQ (reference sequence). The CDR3 is CASSLGGLGKETQYF. The CDR3 nucleotides are TGTGCCAGCAGCTTAGGGGGACTAGGGAAAGAGACCCAGTACTTC.